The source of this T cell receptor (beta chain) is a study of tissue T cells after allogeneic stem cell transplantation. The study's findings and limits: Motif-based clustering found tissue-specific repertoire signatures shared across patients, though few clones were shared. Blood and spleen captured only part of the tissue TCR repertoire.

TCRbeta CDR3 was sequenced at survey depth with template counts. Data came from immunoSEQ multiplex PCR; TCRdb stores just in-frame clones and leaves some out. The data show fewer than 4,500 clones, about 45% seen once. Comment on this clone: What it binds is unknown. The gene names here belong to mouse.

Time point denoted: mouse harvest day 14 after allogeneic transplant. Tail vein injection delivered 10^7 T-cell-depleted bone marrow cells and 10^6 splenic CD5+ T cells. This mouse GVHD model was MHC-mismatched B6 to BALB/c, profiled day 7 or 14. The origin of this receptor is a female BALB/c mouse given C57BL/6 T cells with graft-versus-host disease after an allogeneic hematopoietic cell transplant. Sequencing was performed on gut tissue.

CDR3 bases read: TGCTCCAGCAGTCAAGAAACAGGGGGCGGCACCTTGTAC. Amino acids: CSSSQETGGGTLY. The entire CDR3 is CSSSQETGGGTLYF. This sequence joins TRBV23 and TRBJ2-4; TRBD1, the D gene given by the table, was not confirmed from the DNA. The CDR3 end is not reached by the read, which stops 1 residue before it; the germline J gene fills it in. The CDR3 length is 14 residues. CDR1 and CDR2 (germline): KGHTA, FQNQQP. The entire variable domain, with the rest obtained from reference TRBV23 and TRBJ2-4, is as follows: DAAVTQKPRYLIKMKGQEAEMKCIPEKGHTAVFWYQQKQSKELKFLIYFQNQQPLDQIDMVKERFSAVCPSSSLCSLGIRTCEAEDSALYLCSSSQETGGGTLYFGAGTRLSVL.